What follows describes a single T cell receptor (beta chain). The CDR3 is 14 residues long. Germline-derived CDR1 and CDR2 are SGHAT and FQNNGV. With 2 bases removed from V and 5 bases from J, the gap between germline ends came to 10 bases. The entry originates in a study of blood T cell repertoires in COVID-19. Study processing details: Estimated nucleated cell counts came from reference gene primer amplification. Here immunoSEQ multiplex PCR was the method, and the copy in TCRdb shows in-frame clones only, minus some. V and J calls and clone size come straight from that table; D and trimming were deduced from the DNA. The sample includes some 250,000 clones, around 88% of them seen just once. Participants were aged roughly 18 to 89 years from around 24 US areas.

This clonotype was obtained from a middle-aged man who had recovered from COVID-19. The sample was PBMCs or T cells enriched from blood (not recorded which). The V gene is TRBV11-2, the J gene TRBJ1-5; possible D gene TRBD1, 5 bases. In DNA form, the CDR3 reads TGTGCCAGCAGCTTACAGGGTTTGGATCAGCCCCAGCATTTT. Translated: CASSLQGLDQPQHF.